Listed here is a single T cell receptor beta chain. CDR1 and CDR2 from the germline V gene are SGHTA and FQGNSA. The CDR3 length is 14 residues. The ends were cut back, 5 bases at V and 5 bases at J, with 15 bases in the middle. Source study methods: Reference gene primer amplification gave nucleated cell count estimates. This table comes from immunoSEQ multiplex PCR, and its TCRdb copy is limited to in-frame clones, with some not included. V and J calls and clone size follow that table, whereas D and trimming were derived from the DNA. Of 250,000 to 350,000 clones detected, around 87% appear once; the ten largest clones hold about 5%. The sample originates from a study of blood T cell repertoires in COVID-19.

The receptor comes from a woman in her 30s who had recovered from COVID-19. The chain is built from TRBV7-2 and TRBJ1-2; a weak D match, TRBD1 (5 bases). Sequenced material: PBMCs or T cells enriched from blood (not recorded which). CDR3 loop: CASSPRDGTYGYTF. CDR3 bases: TGTGCCAGCAGCCCCCGGGATGGGACTTATGGCTACACCTTC.